A single sample gave rise to the 31 T cell receptor beta chains below, sequenced in a study of tissue T cells after allogeneic stem cell transplantation. Regarding time point: mouse harvest day 14 after allogeneic transplant. Mouse grafts combined 10^7 T-cell-depleted bone marrow cells with 10^6 splenic CD5+ T cells. Only in-frame clones appear in the TCRdb table, and some are missing; sequencing was by immunoSEQ multiplex PCR. The data hold 7,800 or so clones, with over 30% observed a single time. The sample comprised skin. All receptors come from a female BALB/c mouse given C57BL/6 T cells with graft-versus-host disease after an allogeneic hematopoietic cell transplant.

About this clone: Gene names are mouse gene names. CDR3 in amino acids: CTCSAQGAYAEQFF. CDR3 DNA, as far as it was read: TGCACCTGCAGTGCTCAGGGGGCCTATGCTGAGCAGTTC. The V gene is TRBV1, the J gene TRBJ2-1; 8 nucleotides agree with TRBD1. The read terminates 1 residue before the CDR3 end, so the remaining end is supplied by the germline J gene. The CDR3 covers 14 residues. Trimming at V came to 3 bases and at J to 3 bases, leaving 1 base not matched to a gene. Per the germline V gene, CDR1 is NSQYPW and CDR2 is LRSPGD (reference sequence).

This clone was recorded a few times. Germline and genes here are mouse. The read finishes 1 residue shy of the CDR3 end, and the germline J gene is used to complete it. The gene calls are TRBV23 and TRBJ2-3; the table's D call of TRBD2 was not tested on the DNA. The CDR3 runs to 15 residues. Germline V lookup: CDR1 KGHTA, CDR2 FQNQQP. CDR3 DNA, as far as it was read: TGCTCCAGCAGCCGGACTGGGGTTAGTGCAGAAACGCTGTAT. Residues: CSSSRTGVSAETLY. The entire CDR3 sequence reads CSSSRTGVSAETLYF.

Comments on this clone: The listed genes are named as in mouse. The read stops 1 residue short of the end of the CDR3; the missing end is completed from the germline J gene. The chain joins TRBV26 to TRBJ1-1; unclear D gene. V dropped 2 bases and J dropped 2 bases, with 6 bases sitting between them. The CDR3 is made up of 13 amino acids. Germline-derived CDR1 and CDR2 are KGHPV and FQNQEV (reference sequence). The CDR3 DNA, read in part, is TGTGCCAGCAGTCTGACCCATAACACAGAAGTCTTC. As protein: CASSLTHNTEVF. The complete CDR3 protein is CASSLTHNTEVFF.

This clone is labeled medium-sized. The gene names here belong to mouse. The CDR3 is cut off 1 residue early in the read; its end comes from the germline J gene. J is TRBJ1-3 and V is TRBV19; D gene ambiguous. Germline CDR1 FNHDT, CDR2 SITEND (reference sequence). The CDR3 spans 11 residues. Trimming took off 6 bases at V and 0 bases at J, with 1 base between the two ends. CDR3 bases read: TGTGCCAGCAATTCTGGAAATACGCTCTAT. Residues: CASNSGNTLY. The complete CDR3 protein is CASNSGNTLYF.

Turning to this clone: Mouse gene names apply. The read is 1 residue too short to cover the CDR3 end, so that end is filled in from the germline J gene. The chain is built from TRBV26 and TRBJ2-1, with 10 nucleotides matching TRBD1. The CDR3 is 16 residues long. V lost 2 bases to trimming and J lost 6 bases; unmatched junction nucleotides: 7. CDR1 and CDR2 (germline): KGHPV, FQNQEV (reference sequence). CDR3 loop: CASSLHRDRGGAEQFF. The CDR3 bases that were read are TGTGCCAGCAGTCTGCACCGGGACAGGGGTGGTGCTGAGCAGTTC.

As to this clone: Gene and germline names: mouse. The CDR3 end lies 1 residue beyond the end of the read and is filled in from the germline J gene. This chain uses TRBV26 with TRBJ2-7; tentatively, D is TRBD1 (6 bases). V was clipped by 2 bases and J by 5 bases, with 7 bases between them. CDR3 length equals 12 residues. Looked up from germline, CDR1 is KGHPV and CDR2 is FQNQEV (reference sequence). The CDR3 here is CASSLHRDEQYF. The sequenced CDR3 bases are TGTGCCAGCAGTCTGCACAGGGATGAACAGTAC.

This clone was found a few times. Genes and germline come from the mouse. The sample holds other DNA sequences that translate to the same CDR3. The CDR3 protein is CASSPGANTEVFF. Partial CDR3 DNA: TGTGCCAGCAGTCCCGGAGCAAACACAGAAGTCTTC. The chain joins TRBV26 to TRBJ1-1; unclear D gene. The read terminates 1 residue before the CDR3 end, so the remaining end is supplied by the germline J gene. Germline assignment: CDR1 KGHPV and CDR2 FQNQEV (reference sequence). V was trimmed by 4 bases and J by 0 bases, leaving 6 bases between them. The CDR3 length is 13 residues.

This clone is deemed medium-sized. These gene names are mouse names. The read halts 1 residue ahead of the CDR3 end, with the missing end drawn from the germline J gene. J is TRBJ1-3 and V is TRBV23; the listed D gene, TRBD1, was not tested against the DNA. The germline gives CDR1 KGHTA, CDR2 FQNQQP. This CDR3 has 14 amino acids. CDR3 sequence reads: CSSSQKVSGNTLYF. CDR3 bases read: TGCTCCAGCAGTCAAAAGGTCTCTGGAAATACGCTCTAT.

This clone was seen a few times. The germline and genes are mouse ones. The read falls 1 residue short of the CDR3 end, and the missing part is taken from the germline J gene. J is TRBJ2-7 and V is TRBV26, with D unresolved. The CDR3 is 13 residues long. The germline gives CDR1 KGHPV, CDR2 FQNQEV (reference sequence). Between the trimmed V and J ends, which lost 3 bases and 0 bases, there was a span of 6 bases. Incomplete CDR3 DNA: TGTGCCAGCAGTCTTCCCAACTCCTATGAACAGTAC. It yields the protein CASSLPNSYEQY. The full CDR3 protein reads CASSLPNSYEQYF.

This clone occurred a few times. Gene names and germline refer to mouse. The CDR3 reads CSSSLDWGPNTGQLYF. The covered CDR3 bases are TGCTCCAGCAGCCTCGACTGGGGGCCAAACACCGGGCAGCTCTAC. This rearrangement joins TRBV23 to TRBJ2-2; TRBD2, the D gene given by the table, was not confirmed from the DNA. The read ends 1 residue shy of where the CDR3 ends; the end is completed using the germline J gene. Germline CDR1 and CDR2: KGHTA and FQNQQP. The CDR3 sequence is 16 residues long.

This clone was seen more than once but under ten times. Germline and genes here are mouse. Sequencing ends 1 residue short of the CDR3 end; the germline J gene provides the rest. The chain uses TRBV26 and TRBJ2-7; D possibly corresponds to TRBD2 (5 bases). V was clipped by 5 bases and J by 0 bases, with 8 bases between them. The CDR3 runs 13 residues. The germline V gene has CDR1 KGHPV and CDR2 FQNQEV (reference sequence). CDR3 bases read: TGTGCCAGCAGTGGACTCCTCTCCTATGAACAGTAC. Protein product: CASSGLLSYEQY. The full-length CDR3 reads as CASSGLLSYEQYF. Filled out from reference TRBV26 and TRBJ2-7, the complete variable domain reads NSKVIQTPRYLVKGQGQKAKMRCIPEKGHPVVFWYQQNKNNEFKFLINFQNQEVLQQIDMTEKRFSAECPSNSPCSLEIQSSEAGDSALYLCASSGLLSYEQYFGPGTRLTVL.

This clone is termed medium-sized (0.01 to 0.1%). The listed genes are named as in mouse. The read terminates 1 residue before the CDR3 end, so the remaining end is supplied by the germline J gene. This chain joins TRBV12-1 and TRBJ1-3, with TRBD1 identical over 7 bases. CDR1 and CDR2 from the germline V gene are SGHSN and HYEKVE. The V and J ends lost 0 bases and 8 bases, in that order; junction bases with no gene match: 3. This CDR3 comprises 13 residues. CDR3 loop: CASSLTGVDTLYF. CDR3 DNA (partial): TGTGCCAGCTCTCTCACAGGGGTGGATACGCTCTAT.

This clone was observed a single time. The germline and genes are mouse ones. CDR3: CASSHDRGWQNTLYF. The CDR3 bases that were read are TGTGCCAGCAGCCACGACAGGGGATGGCAAAACACCTTGTAC. This sequence joins TRBV5 and TRBJ2-4; 8 positions agree with TRBD1. The read falls 1 residue short of the CDR3 end, and the missing part is taken from the germline J gene. V was pared by 3 bases and J by 3 bases, with 5 bases of the junction left unmatched. This CDR3 spans 15 amino acids. Germline CDR1 and CDR2: LGHNA and YNLKQL (reference sequence).

The sample holds a few counts of this clone. These gene names are mouse names. From the germline J gene comes the end of the CDR3, since the read stops 1 residue before it. The V and J genes are TRBV26 and TRBJ1-3; D remains unclear. The V gene lost 2 bases and the J gene lost 2 bases, with 7 bases spanning the gap. The CDR3 runs 14 residues. Germline-derived CDR1 and CDR2 are KGHPV and FQNQEV (reference sequence). CDR3 DNA (partial): TGTGCCAGCAGTCTGGGCAGGACTGGAAATACGCTCTAT. Translating gives CASSLGRTGNTLY. The full CDR3 reads CASSLGRTGNTLYF.

Within the sample, this clone is large (0.1 to 1%). Mouse germline and gene names are used. The CDR3 is cut off 1 residue early in the read; its end comes from the germline J gene. The chain uses TRBV20 and TRBJ1-4, with 7 bases fitting TRBD1. Looked up from germline, CDR1 is GFQATS and CDR2 is STVNSAI. This CDR3 contains 13 residues. V lost 4 bases to trimming and J lost 3 bases; unmatched junction nucleotides: 2. The CDR3 loop reads CGAIQGTNERLFF. Partial CDR3 DNA: TGTGGTGCTATACAGGGGACCAACGAAAGATTATTT.

This clone appeared a few times. Germline and genes here are mouse. The read gets to within 1 residue of the CDR3 end, and the germline J gene fills in the rest. The chain is built from TRBV26 and TRBJ2-7, with no clear D. Germline-derived CDR1 and CDR2 are KGHPV and FQNQEV (reference sequence). V was pared by 2 bases and J by 3 bases, with 5 bases between. The CDR3 extends over 12 amino acids. The CDR3: CASSLDLYEQYF. CDR3 DNA (partial): TGTGCCAGCAGTCTGGACCTCTATGAACAGTAC.

On this clone: Germline and genes here are mouse. Read data end 1 residue before the CDR3 end; the end is taken from the germline J gene. The V and J genes are TRBV26 and TRBJ2-5; 10 bases fit TRBD1. This CDR3 is built from 14 residues. With V trimmed by 4 bases and J by 4 bases, 2 bases remained unmatched. Per germline, CDR1 KGHPV and CDR2 FQNQEV (reference sequence). Here the CDR3 reads CASSPGTGEDTQYF. The CDR3 DNA, read in part, is TGTGCCAGCAGTCCTGGGACAGGGGAAGACACCCAGTAC.

As concerns this clone: Germline and genes here are mouse. Coverage ceases 1 residue before the CDR3 finishes, and the germline J gene fills in the end. V usage is TRBV17 and J usage is TRBJ2-7, with TRBD2 identical over 12 bases. There are 16 residues in the CDR3. Germline CDR1 is MNHDT and CDR2 is YYDKIL. The V and J ends lost 1 base and 4 bases, in that order; junction bases with no gene match: 5. CDR3 DNA, as far as it was read: TGTGCTAGCAGTAGAGGTCCCGGGACTGGGGGGTATGAACAGTAC. Translated: CASSRGPGTGGYEQY. The full CDR3 protein reads CASSRGPGTGGYEQYF.

A remark on this clone: The listed genes are named as in mouse. The read ends 1 residue early relative to the CDR3; the germline J gene fills the gap. The genes are TRBV26 and TRBJ1-1, with unresolved D. CDR1 is KGHPV and CDR2 is FQNQEV in the germline V gene (reference sequence). The length of the CDR3 is 13 residues. V lost 3 bases, J lost 1 base, and 6 bases lay in between. The DNA read from the CDR3 is TGTGCCAGCAGTCTTGGCAGAAACACAGAAGTCTTC. Protein sequence: CASSLGRNTEVF. The CDR3 as a whole reads CASSLGRNTEVFF.

This clone is deemed medium-sized. Here the gene names and germline are mouse. The CDR3 goes on 1 residue after the read ends, and that part is filled in from the germline J gene. The rearrangement links TRBV29 to TRBJ2-7; 8 nucleotides agree with TRBD2. This CDR3 has 13 amino acids. Germline V CDR1 and CDR2: MSHET, SYDVDS. V was clipped by 6 bases and J by 7 bases; unmatched bases: 8. CDR3 region: CASSPGGAREQYF. Partial CDR3 DNA: TGTGCTAGCAGCCCCGGGGGGGCGCGGGAACAGTAC.

A remark on this clone: Mouse names are used for the genes. The read halts 1 residue ahead of the CDR3 end, with the missing end drawn from the germline J gene. The rearrangement joins TRBV3 to TRBJ2-5; D call uncertain. V gave up 5 bases and J gave up 0 bases, with 9 bases separating them. The germline V gene has CDR1 SNHLY and CDR2 FYNGKV (reference sequence). This CDR3 region has 14 residues. CDR3 DNA, as far as it was read: TGTGCCAGCAGCCAGGCCATTAACCAAGACACCCAGTAC. It yields the protein CASSQAINQDTQY. The full CDR3 protein is CASSQAINQDTQYF.

Only a few counts were recorded for this clone. Gene names are mouse gene names. Read sequence stops 1 residue before the CDR3 end, and the germline J gene provides the missing end. The gene calls are TRBV1 and TRBJ1-5, with D possibly TRBD1 on 5 matching bases. The CDR3 sequence is 14 residues long. Trimming left V 3 bases short and J 2 bases short, with 8 bases between. Germline V gene sequence: CDR1 NSQYPW, CDR2 LRSPGD (reference sequence). CDR3 DNA, as far as it was read: TGCACCTGCAGTGCGAGGGGTGACAACCAGGCTCCGCTT. This encodes CTCSARGDNQAPL. In full, the CDR3 is CTCSARGDNQAPLF.

About this clone itself: Mouse germline and gene names are used. Read coverage stops 1 residue before the CDR3 terminus; the germline J gene supplies the remainder. The V call is TRBV3, the J call TRBJ1-1; D gene unclear. The germline CDR1 and CDR2 sequences are SNHLY and FYNGKV (reference sequence). This CDR3 has 14 amino acids. V was pared by 2 bases and J by 0 bases, with 7 bases between. The chain's CDR3 is CASSLSQANTEVFF. The DNA read from the CDR3 is TGTGCCAGCAGCTTATCACAAGCAAACACAGAAGTCTTC.

As for this clone: Mouse germline and gene names are used. The CDR3 goes on 1 residue after the read ends, and that part is filled in from the germline J gene. J is TRBJ2-2 and V is TRBV26, with D perhaps assigned TRBD1 or TRBD2 (5 bases each). The V gene lost 0 bases and the J gene lost 5 bases, with 13 bases spanning the gap. The CDR3 totals 16 residues. CDR1 and CDR2 (germline): KGHPV, FQNQEV (reference sequence). CDR3 loop: CASSLSGPSGTGQLYF. CDR3 bases read: TGTGCCAGCAGTCTGTCGGGGCCCTCAGGGACCGGGCAGCTCTAC.

As concerns this clone: A much larger clonotype is one base distant, so this may be a read error. Mouse gene names and germline throughout. The CDR3 end is not reached by the read, which stops 1 residue before it; the germline J gene fills it in. Other nucleotide sequences from this sample produce the same CDR3. This sequence joins TRBV26 and TRBJ1-2, with 10 bases identical to TRBD1. CDR1 and CDR2 from the germline V gene are KGHPV and FQNQEV (reference sequence). This CDR3 comprises 14 residues. J lost 2 bases, V lost 4 bases, and 1 base had no gene match. CDR3 DNA (partial): TGTGCCAGCAGTCCGGGACAGGGGAACTCCGACTACACC. Protein product: CASSPGQGNSDYT. The CDR3 in full is CASSPGQGNSDYTF.

This clone is medium-sized by share. Genes and germline are mouse. The read terminates 1 residue before the CDR3 end, so the remaining end is supplied by the germline J gene. The chain combines TRBV3 with TRBJ2-3; 8 positions match TRBD2. Germline loops: CDR1 SNHLY, CDR2 FYNGKV (reference sequence). This CDR3 spans 15 amino acids. V was pared by 4 bases and J by 0 bases, with 3 bases of the junction left unmatched. The covered CDR3 bases are TGTGCCAGCAGCTCTCGACTGGGGAGTGCAGAAACGCTGTAT. The encoded protein is CASSSRLGSAETLY. The entire CDR3 sequence reads CASSSRLGSAETLYF.

For this clone: Mouse names are used for the genes. The read gets to within 1 residue of the CDR3 end, and the germline J gene fills in the rest. This chain joins TRBV23 and TRBJ1-1; TRBD1, the table's D call, lacks a check against the DNA. CDR1 KGHTA and CDR2 FQNQQP come from the germline V gene. The CDR3 consists of 13 residues. The CDR3: CSSSPGDNTEVFF. Incomplete CDR3 DNA: TGCTCCAGCAGTCCAGGGGACAACACAGAAGTCTTC.

Concerning this clone: The genes and germline here are from mouse. The read halts 1 residue ahead of the CDR3 end, with the missing end drawn from the germline J gene. This sequence joins TRBV26 and TRBJ2-7; 9 nucleotides match TRBD2. This CDR3 spans 14 amino acids. Trimming at V came to 3 bases and at J to 3 bases, leaving 3 bases not matched to a gene. CDR1 is KGHPV and CDR2 is FQNQEV in the germline V gene (reference sequence). The CDR3 spells CASSLSTGGYEQYF. The DNA read from the CDR3 is TGTGCCAGCAGTCTCTCGACTGGGGGCTATGAACAGTAC. Based on the CDR3 plus reference TRBV26 and TRBJ2-7, the full variable domain is NSKVIQTPRYLVKGQGQKAKMRCIPEKGHPVVFWYQQNKNNEFKFLINFQNQEVLQQIDMTEKRFSAECPSNSPCSLEIQSSEAGDSALYLCASSLSTGGYEQYFGPGTRLTVL.

About this clone itself: Gene names denote mouse genes. CDR3 DNA, as far as it was read: TGCTCCAGCAGTCCGACAGGGTATTCTGGAAATACGCTCTAT. Encoded protein: CSSSPTGYSGNTLY. The full CDR3 protein is CSSSPTGYSGNTLYF. This rearrangement joins TRBV23 to TRBJ1-3; the table's D call, TRBD1, has no DNA check behind it. The read ends 1 residue shy of where the CDR3 ends; the end is completed using the germline J gene. The CDR3 runs to 15 residues. Germline assignment: CDR1 KGHTA and CDR2 FQNQQP.

This clone was seen more than once but under ten times. Gene names are the mouse ones. The read halts 1 residue ahead of the CDR3 end, with the missing end drawn from the germline J gene. This chain connects TRBV23 to TRBJ2-5; TRBD2, the table's D call, was not compared with the DNA. CDR1 is KGHTA, CDR2 FQNQQP, per germline. The CDR3 loop spans 14 amino acids. Partial CDR3 DNA: TGCTCCAGCAGTCCGGGACTGGGGCAAGACACCCAGTAC. This codes for CSSSPGLGQDTQY. The entire CDR3 protein reads CSSSPGLGQDTQYF.

This clone was observed a few times. Genes and germline are mouse. The read terminates 1 residue before the CDR3 end, so the remaining end is supplied by the germline J gene. V gene TRBV19 combines with J gene TRBJ1-4; D is ambiguous. The V end was cut by 0 bases, the J end by 3 bases, with 9 bases between. Germline loops: CDR1 FNHDT, CDR2 SITEND (reference sequence). The CDR3 extends over 15 amino acids. CDR3 DNA, as far as it was read: TGTGCCAGCAGTATAGTTGGGATTACCAACGAAAGATTATTT. Its protein is CASSIVGITNERLF. The full CDR3 protein reads CASSIVGITNERLFF.